This T cell receptor (beta chain) was profiled in a study of blood T cell repertoires in COVID-19. Study-wide background: The United States, Italy and Spain supplied acute and convalescent COVID-19 samples. T cells, B-cell-depleted T cells, or PBMCs supplied cDNA or gDNA.

Between the trimmed V and J ends, which lost 5 bases and 4 bases, there was a span of 13 bases. This CDR3 is 14 amino acids long. Germline CDR1 and CDR2: MNHEY and SVGAGI. Assay used: immunoSEQ multiplex PCR; TCRdb lists only in-frame clones, some missing. The sample contains roughly 50,000 clones, 86% of which appear only once. The V call is TRBV6-5, the J call TRBJ2-3, with a weak D call TRBD1 (6 bases). This receptor was identified in a man aged 65 to 79 with active COVID-19. The sequenced material came from peripheral blood. This CDR3 is CASSPMTGPDTQYF. CDR3 DNA: TGTGCCAGCAGTCCTATGACAGGACCAGATACGCAGTATTTT.